Each of the 2 T cell receptor beta chains below was sequenced from the same sample in a study of T cells in Graves' hyperthyroidism and ophthalmopathy. Amplification of TCR beta CDR3 regions was performed using RNA transcripts as template. When the TCR CDR3 underwent first-round RT-PCR, the HTBI primer set was used. Using its own MiXCR run on the multiplex PCR reads, TCRdb lists one record per CDR3 protein. The sample consists of about 520,000 distinct CDR3 sequences, roughly a quarter of them appearing once. The material sequenced was blood. These receptor sequences come from a woman between 25 and 40 years old with Graves' ophthalmopathy.

This clonotype was observed at least ten times. This chain uses TRBV6-1 with TRBJ1-5; 9 nucleotides line up with TRBD1. The CDR3 is 14 amino acids. Looked up from germline, CDR1 is MNHNS and CDR2 is SASEGT. Trimming took 6 bases from V and 7 from J; bases not matched to a gene: 7. Here the CDR3 reads CASRSTGGDQPQHF. In DNA form, the CDR3 reads TGTGCCAGCAGATCCACAGGGGGCGACCAGCCCCAGCATTTT.

This clonotype appeared a few times. The J gene is TRBJ2-5, the V gene TRBV15, with 9 bases aligning to TRBD2. CDR3 length: 14 residues. J gave up 3 bases and V 5 bases, and 4 bases lay outside the gene matches. Germline CDR1 and CDR2: LNHNV and YYDKDF (reference sequence). CDR3 bases: TGTGCCACCAGCGGAAGACTAGCGGAAGAGACCCAGTACTTC. Translated, it gives CATSGRLAEETQYF.